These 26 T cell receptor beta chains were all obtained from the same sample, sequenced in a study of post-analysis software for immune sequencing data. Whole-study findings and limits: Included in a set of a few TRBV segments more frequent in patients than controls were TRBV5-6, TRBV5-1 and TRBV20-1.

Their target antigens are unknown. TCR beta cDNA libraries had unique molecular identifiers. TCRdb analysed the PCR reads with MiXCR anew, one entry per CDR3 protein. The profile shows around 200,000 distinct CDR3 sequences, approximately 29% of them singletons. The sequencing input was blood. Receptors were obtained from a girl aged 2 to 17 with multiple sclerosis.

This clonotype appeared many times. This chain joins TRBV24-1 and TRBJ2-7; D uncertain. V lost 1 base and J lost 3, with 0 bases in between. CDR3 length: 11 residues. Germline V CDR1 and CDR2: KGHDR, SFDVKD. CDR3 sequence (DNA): TGTGCCACCAGTGATTTCTACGAGCAGTACTTC. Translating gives CATSDFYEQYF.

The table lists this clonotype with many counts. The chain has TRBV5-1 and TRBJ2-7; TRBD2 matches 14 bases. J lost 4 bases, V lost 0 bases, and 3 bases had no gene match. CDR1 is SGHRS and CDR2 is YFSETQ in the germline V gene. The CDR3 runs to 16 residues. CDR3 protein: CASSLAGTSGSYEQYF. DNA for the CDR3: TGCGCCAGCAGCTTGGCCGGGACTAGCGGGAGTTACGAGCAGTACTTC.

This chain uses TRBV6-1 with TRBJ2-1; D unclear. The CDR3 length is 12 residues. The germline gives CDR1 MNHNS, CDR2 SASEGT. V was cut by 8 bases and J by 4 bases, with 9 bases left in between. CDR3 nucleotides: TGTGCCAGCCTCCAAGCATACAATGAGCAGTTCTTC. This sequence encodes CASLQAYNEQFF.

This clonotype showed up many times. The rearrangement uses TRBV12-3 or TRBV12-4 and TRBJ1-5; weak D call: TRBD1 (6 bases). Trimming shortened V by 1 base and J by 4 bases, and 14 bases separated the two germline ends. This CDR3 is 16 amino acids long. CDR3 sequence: CASSLDRVSGNQPQHF. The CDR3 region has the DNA TGTGCCAGCAGTTTAGACAGGGTCTCGGGTAATCAGCCCCAGCATTTT.

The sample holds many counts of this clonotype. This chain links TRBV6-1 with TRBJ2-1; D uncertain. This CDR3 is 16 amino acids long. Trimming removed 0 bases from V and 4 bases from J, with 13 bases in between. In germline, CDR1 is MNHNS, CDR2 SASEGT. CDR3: CASSEAPDGVYNEQFF. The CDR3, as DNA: TGTGCCAGCAGTGAAGCCCCGGACGGAGTTTACAATGAGCAGTTCTTC.

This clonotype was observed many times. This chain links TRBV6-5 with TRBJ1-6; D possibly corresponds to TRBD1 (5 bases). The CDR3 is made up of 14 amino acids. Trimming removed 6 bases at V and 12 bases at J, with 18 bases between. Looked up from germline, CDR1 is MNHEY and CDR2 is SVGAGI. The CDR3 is CASREGIVAVPLHF. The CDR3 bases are TGTGCCAGCAGAGAGGGGATCGTGGCTGTACCCCTCCACTTT.

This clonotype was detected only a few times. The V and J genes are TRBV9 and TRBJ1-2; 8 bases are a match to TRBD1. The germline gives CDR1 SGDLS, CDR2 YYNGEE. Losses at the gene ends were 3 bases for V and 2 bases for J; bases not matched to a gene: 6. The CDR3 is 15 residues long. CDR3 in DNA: TGTGCCAGCAGCGACCCGACAGGGGAGAACTATGGCTACACCTTC. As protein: CASSDPTGENYGYTF.

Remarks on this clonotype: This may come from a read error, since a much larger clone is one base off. CDR3 amino acids: CASRLRLLYEQYF. The CDR3 region has the DNA TGTGCCAGCAGGTTGAGGCTTCTCTACGAGCAGTACTTC. This chain connects TRBV6-1 to TRBJ2-7; no definite D call. V gave up 6 bases and J gave up 3 bases, with 12 bases separating them. Looked up from germline, CDR1 is MNHNS and CDR2 is SASEGT. This CDR3 has 13 amino acids.

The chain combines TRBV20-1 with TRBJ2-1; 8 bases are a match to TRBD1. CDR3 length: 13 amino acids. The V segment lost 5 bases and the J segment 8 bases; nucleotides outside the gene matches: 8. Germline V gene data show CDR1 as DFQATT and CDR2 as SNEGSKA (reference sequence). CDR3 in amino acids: CSALNRGWDEQFF. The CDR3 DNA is TGCAGTGCTTTAAACAGGGGGTGGGATGAGCAGTTCTTC.

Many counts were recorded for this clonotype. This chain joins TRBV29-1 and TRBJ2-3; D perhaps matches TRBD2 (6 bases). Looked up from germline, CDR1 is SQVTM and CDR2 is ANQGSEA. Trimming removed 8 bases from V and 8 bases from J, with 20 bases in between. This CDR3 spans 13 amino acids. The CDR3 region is CSTRGSGIGTQYF. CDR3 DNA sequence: TGCAGCACCCGGGGGTCGGGGATAGGTACGCAGTATTTT.

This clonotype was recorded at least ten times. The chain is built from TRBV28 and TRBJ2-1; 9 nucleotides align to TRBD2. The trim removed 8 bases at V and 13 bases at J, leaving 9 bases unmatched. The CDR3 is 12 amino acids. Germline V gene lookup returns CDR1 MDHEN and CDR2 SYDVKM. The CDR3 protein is CASEGAGGPQFF. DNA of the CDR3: TGTGCCAGCGAGGGGGCGGGAGGGCCTCAGTTCTTC.

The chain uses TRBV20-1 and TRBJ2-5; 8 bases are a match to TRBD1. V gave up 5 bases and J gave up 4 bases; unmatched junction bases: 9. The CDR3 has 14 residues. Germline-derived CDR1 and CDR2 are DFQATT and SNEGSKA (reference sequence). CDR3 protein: CSARRTGMGETQYF. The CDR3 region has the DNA TGCAGTGCTCGCCGGACAGGGATGGGAGAGACCCAGTACTTC.

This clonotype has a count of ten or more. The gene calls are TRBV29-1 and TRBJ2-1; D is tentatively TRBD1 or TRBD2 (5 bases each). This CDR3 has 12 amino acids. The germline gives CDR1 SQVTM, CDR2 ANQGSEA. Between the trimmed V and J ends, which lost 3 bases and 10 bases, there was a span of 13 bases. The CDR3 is CSVERGRREQFF. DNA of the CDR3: TGCAGCGTTGAGAGGGGTAGGCGCGAGCAGTTCTTC.

This CDR3 is CASSVGSGGSGRNEQFF. CDR3 nucleotides: TGTGCCAGCAGCGTCGGTAGCGGGGGAAGCGGGAGGAATGAGCAGTTCTTC. V is TRBV9 and J is TRBJ2-1; 9 bases fit TRBD2. V shed 2 bases and J 7 bases; nucleotides not matched to a gene: 13. This CDR3 spans 17 amino acids. Germline lookup yields CDR1 SGDLS and CDR2 YYNGEE.

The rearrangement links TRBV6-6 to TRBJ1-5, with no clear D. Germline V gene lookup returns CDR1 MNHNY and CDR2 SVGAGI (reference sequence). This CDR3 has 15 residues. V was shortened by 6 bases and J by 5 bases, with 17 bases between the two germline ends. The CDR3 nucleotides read TGTGCCAGCAGCTTACCCGACGACGAATATCAGCCCCAGCATTTT. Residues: CASSLPDDEYQPQHF.

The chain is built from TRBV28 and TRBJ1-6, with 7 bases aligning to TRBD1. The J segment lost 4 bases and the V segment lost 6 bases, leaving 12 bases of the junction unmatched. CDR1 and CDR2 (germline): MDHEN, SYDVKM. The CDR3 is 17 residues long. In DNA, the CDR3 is TGTGCCAGCAGAGGACACAGGGGCGATCCTTATAATTCACCCCTCCACTTT. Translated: CASRGHRGDPYNSPLHF.

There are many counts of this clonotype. The CDR3 DNA reads as TGCAGTGCTAGGCGCGGGGCTGGCACAGATACGCAGTATTTT. This translates into CSARRGAGTDTQYF. This chain connects TRBV20-1 to TRBJ2-3, with TRBD2 as a possible D gene (6 bases). The CDR3 extends over 14 amino acids. V lost 3 bases and J lost 1, with 11 bases in between. In germline, CDR1 is DFQATT, CDR2 SNEGSKA (reference sequence).

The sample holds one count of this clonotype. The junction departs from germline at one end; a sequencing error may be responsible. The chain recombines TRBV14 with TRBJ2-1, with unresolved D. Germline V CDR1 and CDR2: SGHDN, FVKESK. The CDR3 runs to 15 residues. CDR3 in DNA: TGTGCCAGCAGCCAAGGTTCGAGTACCTACAATGAGCGGTTCTTC. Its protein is CASSQGSSTYNERFF.

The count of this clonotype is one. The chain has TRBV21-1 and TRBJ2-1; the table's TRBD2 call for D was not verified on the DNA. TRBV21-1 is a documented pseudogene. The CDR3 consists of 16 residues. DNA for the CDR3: TGTGCCAGCAGCTTTATTACCGGGACTAGACACAATGAGCAGTTCTTC. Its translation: CASSFITGTRHNEQFF.

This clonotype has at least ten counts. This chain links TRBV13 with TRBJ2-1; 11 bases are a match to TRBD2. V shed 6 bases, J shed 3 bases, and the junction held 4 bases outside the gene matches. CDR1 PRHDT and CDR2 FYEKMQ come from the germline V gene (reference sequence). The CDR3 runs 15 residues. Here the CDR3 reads CASSSGTSGYNEQFF. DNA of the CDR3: TGTGCCAGCAGTTCCGGGACTAGCGGCTACAATGAGCAGTTCTTC.

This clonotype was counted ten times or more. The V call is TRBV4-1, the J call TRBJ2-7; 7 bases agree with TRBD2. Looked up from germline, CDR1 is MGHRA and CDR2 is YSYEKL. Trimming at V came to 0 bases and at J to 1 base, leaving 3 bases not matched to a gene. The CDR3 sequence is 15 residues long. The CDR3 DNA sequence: TGCGCCAGCAGCCAAGAGAGGGAGGGATCCTACGAGCAGTACTTC. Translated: CASSQEREGSYEQYF.

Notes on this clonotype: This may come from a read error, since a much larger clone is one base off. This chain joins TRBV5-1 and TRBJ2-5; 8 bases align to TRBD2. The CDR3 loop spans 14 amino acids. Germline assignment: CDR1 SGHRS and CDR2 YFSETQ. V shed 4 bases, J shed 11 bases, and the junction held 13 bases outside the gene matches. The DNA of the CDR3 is TGCGCCAGCAGCCCGGGGGGGCCGGGGAATGAGCAGTACTTC. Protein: CASSPGGPGNEQYF.

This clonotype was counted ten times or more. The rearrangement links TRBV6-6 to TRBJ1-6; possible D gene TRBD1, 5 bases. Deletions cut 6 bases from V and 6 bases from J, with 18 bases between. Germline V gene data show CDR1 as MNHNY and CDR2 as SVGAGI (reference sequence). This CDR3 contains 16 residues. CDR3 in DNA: TGTGCCAGCAGACGCCCCGATAGGGGCGGTAATTCACCCCTCCACTTT. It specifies CASRRPDRGGNSPLHF.

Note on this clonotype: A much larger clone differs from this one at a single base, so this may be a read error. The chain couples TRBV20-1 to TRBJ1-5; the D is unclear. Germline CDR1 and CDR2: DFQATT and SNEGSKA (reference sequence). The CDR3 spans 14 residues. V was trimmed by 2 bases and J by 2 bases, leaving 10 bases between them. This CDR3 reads CSARLAQGNQPQHF. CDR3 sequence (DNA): TGCAGTGCTAGATTGGCCCAGGGCAATCAGCCCCAGCATTTT.

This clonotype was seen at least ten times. DNA for the CDR3: TGTGCCAGCAGTCCCCGGGAGGAGACCTTAATCAATCAGCCCCAGCATTTT. This translates into CASSPREETLINQPQHF. The chain recombines TRBV6-1 with TRBJ1-5; D is undetermined. The CDR3 is 17 amino acids. V gave up 5 bases and J gave up 3 bases, with 20 bases separating them. Germline V gene sequence: CDR1 MNHNS, CDR2 SASEGT.

Written as DNA, the CDR3 is TGTGCCAGCAGCTACCCTGGCGGGGGCGTAGAGACCCAGTACTTC. Protein product: CASSYPGGGVETQYF. The chain joins TRBV5-8 to TRBJ2-5; weak D call: TRBD2 (7 bases). Trimming stripped 3 bases from V and 4 bases from J, with 16 bases between. This CDR3 is 15 amino acids long. From germline, CDR1 is SGHTS and CDR2 YDEGEE. The variable domain in full, with the rest retrieved from reference TRBV5-8 and TRBJ2-5, is EAGVTQSPTHLIKTRGQQATLRCSPISGHTSVYWYQQALGLGLQFLLWYDEGEERNRGNFPPRFSGRQFPNYSSELNVNALELEDSALYLCASSYPGGGVETQYFGPGTRLLVL.